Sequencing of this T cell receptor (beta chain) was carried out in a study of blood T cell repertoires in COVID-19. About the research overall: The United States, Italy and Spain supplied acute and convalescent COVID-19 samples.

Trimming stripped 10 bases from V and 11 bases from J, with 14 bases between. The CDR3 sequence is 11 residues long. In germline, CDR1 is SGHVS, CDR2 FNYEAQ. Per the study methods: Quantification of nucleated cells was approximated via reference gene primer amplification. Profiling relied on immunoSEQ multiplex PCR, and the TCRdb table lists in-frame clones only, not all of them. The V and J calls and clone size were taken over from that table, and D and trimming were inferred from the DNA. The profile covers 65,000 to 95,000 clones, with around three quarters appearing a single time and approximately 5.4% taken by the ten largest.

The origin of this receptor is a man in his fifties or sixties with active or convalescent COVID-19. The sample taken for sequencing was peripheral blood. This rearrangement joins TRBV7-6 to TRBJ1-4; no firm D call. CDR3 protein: CAIATGRKLFF. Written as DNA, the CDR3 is TGTGCCATCGCGACGGGGAGGAAACTGTTTTTT.